This T cell receptor (beta chain) is from a study of T cell responses to AZD1222 COVID-19 vaccine. Second-dose intervals of approximately 4 or approximately 12 weeks were pooled. Note on this clone: As yet, its antigen is unknown.

Study-wide points: White British donors predominated, females outnumbered males, and clonal diversity was possibly underestimated.

J lost 8 bases, V lost 4 bases, and 10 bases had no gene match. Germline CDR1 LNHDA, CDR2 SQIVND (reference sequence). There are 15 residues in the CDR3. Assay: immunoSEQ multiplex PCR; the TCRdb copy retains only in-frame clones and omits some. Here the sample spans around 120,000 clones, about 85% being singletons. The chain links TRBV19 to TRBJ1-2, with 10 bases fitting TRBD1. The sequence derives from an adult who received the AZD1222 COVID-19 vaccine. The specimen comprised peripheral blood, sampled 28 days after the second AZD1222 dose. In nucleotides, the CDR3 is TGTGCCAGTAGTACCTGGACAGGGGGGCAAGAAGGCTACACCTTC. It is translated as CASSTWTGGQEGYTF.